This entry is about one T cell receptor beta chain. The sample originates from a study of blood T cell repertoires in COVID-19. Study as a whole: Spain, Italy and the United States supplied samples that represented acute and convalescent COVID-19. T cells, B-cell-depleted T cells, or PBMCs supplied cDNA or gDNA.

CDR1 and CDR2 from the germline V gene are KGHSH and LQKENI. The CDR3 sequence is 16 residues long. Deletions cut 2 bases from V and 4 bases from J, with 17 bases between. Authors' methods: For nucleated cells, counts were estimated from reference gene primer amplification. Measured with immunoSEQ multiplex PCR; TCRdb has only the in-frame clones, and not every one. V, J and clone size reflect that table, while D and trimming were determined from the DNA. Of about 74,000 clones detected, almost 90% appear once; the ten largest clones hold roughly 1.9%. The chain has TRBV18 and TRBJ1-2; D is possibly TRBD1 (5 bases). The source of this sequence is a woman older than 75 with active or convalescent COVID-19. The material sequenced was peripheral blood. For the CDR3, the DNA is TGTGCCAGCTCACCATGGTGGCAGGGAGGGAGCTATGGCTACACCTTC. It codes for CASSPWWQGGSYGYTF.